The sequence of this T cell receptor beta chain was determined in a study of patients and donors after allogeneic stem cell transplantation. TCRdb processed the RT-PCR reads anew with MiXCR; each CDR3 protein has one entry. The table shows around 160,000 distinct CDR3 sequences, with about 30% occurring only once. This CDR3 region has 12 residues. V shed 4 bases and J shed 1 base, with 5 bases lying between them. Germline assignment: CDR1 ENHRY and CDR2 SYGVKD. Sequencing was done on a sample of blood, either unsorted or a sorted T cell fraction (not recorded which). The receptor comes from a human donor who was either an allogeneic HSCT recipient or a stem cell or donor lymphocyte infusion donor (not recorded which). It is not recorded whose cells these are; they may come from a transplant donor. The chain uses TRBV10-3 and TRBJ2-7; D not resolved. The chain's CDR3 is CAISAGSYEQYF. The DNA of the CDR3 is TGTGCCATCAGTGCAGGATCCTACGAGCAGTACTTC.